What follows are 8 T cell receptor beta chains derived from one specimen sequenced in a study of spatial heterogeneity in lung cancer. TCRdb passed the 5' RACE reads through MiXCR, listing each CDR3 protein once. The sample lists roughly 80,000 distinct CDR3 sequences, over 10% occurring once. Time point defined: sample taken at primary tumor resection. Sequencing was performed on whole RNA extracted from tumor and nontumor lung tissue, or from frozen PBMC, and the material was left unsorted. Material: PBMCs, obtained at surgery. The source is a male donor with early-stage non-small cell lung cancer.

V is TRBV21-1 and J is TRBJ2-7; whether TRBD1, the table's D call, matches the DNA was not checked. TRBV21-1 is annotated as a pseudogene. The CDR3 is 17 amino acids. The CDR3 loop is CASSKGAHGALPYEQYF. As DNA, the CDR3 is TGTGCCAGCAGCAAAGGGGCACACGGGGCTTTACCCTACGAGCAGTACTTC.

This clonotype was recorded at least ten times. The chain carries TRBV4-2 and TRBJ1-3; 8 nucleotides align to TRBD1. With 4 bases clipped from V and 8 bases from J, the junction kept 13 bases outside the gene matches. CDR3 length equals 16 residues. Germline V gives CDR1 LGHNA, CDR2 YNFKEQ. The CDR3 bases are TGTGCCAGCAGCCCCGGACGGACAGGGAGGAGATACACCATATATTTT. Translation: CASSPGRTGRRYTIYF.

The rearrangement links TRBV7-3 to TRBJ2-1, with D possibly called TRBD1 or TRBD2 (5 bases each). The CDR3 runs to 15 residues. Per germline, CDR1 SGHTA and CDR2 FQGTGA. Between the trimmed V and J ends, which lost 2 bases and 11 bases, there was a span of 19 bases. This CDR3 reads CASSLGGPGGFQQFF. CDR3 DNA: TGTGCCAGCAGCTTAGGGGGACCTGGGGGTTTTCAGCAGTTCTTC.

This clonotype occurred many times. The rearrangement joins TRBV7-2 to TRBJ2-1; 7 nucleotides agree with TRBD1. This CDR3 contains 14 residues. Germline loops: CDR1 SGHTA, CDR2 FQGNSA. The ends lost 5 bases at V and 3 bases at J; junction bases unmatched: 4. CDR3 DNA: TGTGCCAGCAGCCCCCGACAGGGCTACAATGAGCAGTTCTTC. Its protein product is CASSPRQGYNEQFF. Drawing the rest from reference TRBV7-2 and TRBJ2-1, the complete variable domain is GAGVSQSPSNKVTEKGKDVELRCDPISGHTALYWYRQSLGQGLEFLIYFQGNSAPDKSGLPSDRFSAERTGGSVSTLTIQRTQQEDSAVYLCASSPRQGYNEQFFGPGTRLTVL.

Written as DNA, the CDR3 is TGTGCCAGCAGCTTCGGCGGCCCGGGAGAGACCCAGTACTTC. It translates to CASSFGGPGETQYF. The chain joins TRBV11-1 to TRBJ2-5; no definite D call. Germline V gene data show CDR1 as SGHAT and CDR2 as FQDESV (reference sequence). V was pared by 3 bases and J by 4 bases, with 12 bases between. The CDR3 covers 14 residues.

This clonotype is categorized as medium-sized. This chain joins TRBV5-1 and TRBJ1-5; a possible D gene is TRBD1 (6 bases). Germline V gives CDR1 SGHRS, CDR2 YFSETQ. The CDR3 has 15 residues. The germline V and J ends were trimmed by 4 bases and 4 bases, with 15 bases remaining between them. The CDR3: CASSAGAGENQPQHF. DNA for the CDR3: TGCGCCAGCAGCGCCGGTGCAGGGGAAAATCAGCCCCAGCATTTT.

V gene TRBV5-1 combines with J gene TRBJ2-7, with 9 bases that match TRBD2. The CDR3 contains 17 residues. V trimming: 0 bases; J trimming: 5 bases; junction bases outside the gene matches: 12. Germline V lookup: CDR1 SGHRS, CDR2 YFSETQ. The CDR3 spells CASSLAGSGRPGDEQYF. CDR3 DNA: TGCGCCAGCAGCTTGGCCGGTAGCGGGAGACCGGGGGACGAGCAGTACTTC.

The rearrangement uses TRBV10-3 and TRBJ2-3, with 13 positions matching TRBD2. Germline V gene lookup returns CDR1 ENHRY and CDR2 SYGVKD. The CDR3 is 16 amino acids. The J segment lost 6 bases and the V segment lost 2 bases, leaving 5 bases of the junction unmatched. This CDR3 is CAISEGLAGDADTQYF. DNA for the CDR3: TGTGCCATCAGTGAGGGACTAGCGGGAGACGCGGATACGCAGTATTTT.